Each of the 26 T cell receptor beta chains below was sequenced from the same sample in a study of human T cells and chemical hapten exposure. In TCRdb, the RACE reads were re-called with MiXCR into one record per CDR3 protein. The profile covers about 100,000 distinct CDR3 sequences, with 9.5% to 11% appearing a single time and 3% to 4% taken by the ten largest. Indicated time point: patch test 1, 2 weeks after DPC sensitization. Sample treatment: therapeutic diphenylcyclopropenone sensitization with weekly scalp DPC. Material: whole blood, obtained in connection with sensitization to the hapten diphenylcyclopropenone (DPC). All receptors come from a woman aged 35 to 49 with alopecia areata. Some clones in this sample may be carry-over from other donors' samples.

The rearrangement joins TRBV2 to TRBJ2-6; D is unresolved. Germline V gene sequence: CDR1 SNHLY, CDR2 FYNNEI. The CDR3 runs 15 residues. Trimming removed 7 bases from V and 0 bases from J, with 10 bases in between. The CDR3 here is CASTLGVSGANVLTF. The CDR3 bases are TGTGCCAGCACCCTTGGGGTCTCTGGGGCCAACGTCCTGACTTTC.

This clonotype was counted ten times or more. The chain has TRBV7-9 and TRBJ2-5; D call uncertain. Per germline, CDR1 SEHNR and CDR2 FQNEAQ (reference sequence). The CDR3 is 13 amino acids. Between the trimmed V and J ends, which lost 3 bases and 3 bases, there was a span of 8 bases. The CDR3: CASSFRAKETQYF. In nucleotides, the CDR3 is TGTGCCAGCAGCTTTAGAGCGAAAGAGACCCAGTACTTC. The entire variable domain, with the rest obtained from reference TRBV7-9 and TRBJ2-5, is as follows: DTGVSQNPRHKITKRGQNVTFRCDPISEHNRLYWYRQTLGQGPEFLTYFQNEAQLEKSRLLSDRFSAERPKGSFSTLEIQRTEQGDSAMYLCASSFRAKETQYFGPGTRLLVL.

This clonotype has a handful of counts. DNA for the CDR3: TGCGCCAGCAGCCAAGAAAGGAACGCGCGAAACACCGGGGAGCTGTTTTTT. The encoded protein is CASSQERNARNTGELFF. V and J are TRBV4-3 and TRBJ2-2; D ambiguous. V was clipped by 0 bases and J by 2 bases, with 13 bases between them. CDR3 size: 17 residues. Looked up from germline, CDR1 is LGHNA and CDR2 is YSLEER.

The rearrangement links TRBV19 to TRBJ2-1; D uncertain. The CDR3 extends over 14 amino acids. Trimming cost V 9 bases and J 1 base, with 13 bases left between them. Germline V gives CDR1 LNHDA, CDR2 SQIVND (reference sequence). The CDR3: CASEPAVSYNEQFF. The DNA for the CDR3 is TGTGCCAGCGAACCGGCGGTTTCCTACAATGAGCAGTTCTTC.

This clonotype was detected a few times. This sequence joins TRBV5-5 and TRBJ2-7; D perhaps matches TRBD2 (5 bases). Per the germline V gene, CDR1 is SGHKS and CDR2 is YYEKEE (reference sequence). Trimming stripped 2 bases from V and 2 bases from J, with 11 bases between. The length of the CDR3 is 14 residues. In DNA, the CDR3 is TGTGCCAGCAGCTTCGCTCCGGGGACCTACGAGCAGTACTTC. Protein product: CASSFAPGTYEQYF.

This clonotype has just a few counts. The chain couples TRBV28 to TRBJ1-2; a possible D gene is TRBD1 (5 bases). The V gene lost 3 bases and the J gene lost 5 bases, with 10 bases spanning the gap. Germline CDR1 is MDHEN and CDR2 is SYDVKM. This CDR3 is 13 amino acids long. The DNA for the CDR3 is TGTGCCAGCAGTTTGCCGGGGGAGTATGGCTACACCTTC. Protein sequence: CASSLPGEYGYTF.

This clonotype was picked up many times. This chain uses TRBV5-1 with TRBJ2-1; TRBD2 agrees at 7 bases. Trimming removed 0 bases from V and 5 bases from J; junction bases left unmatched: 5. CDR3 size: 15 residues. Germline-derived CDR1 and CDR2 are SGHRS and YFSETQ. The CDR3 DNA reads TGCGCCAGCAGCTTGGCTAGCGGACTAAACAATGAGCAGTTCTTC. Translating it yields CASSLASGLNNEQFF.

This clonotype was counted a few times. The chain is built from TRBV5-6 and TRBJ2-7; D might be TRBD2 (6 bases). V lost 5 bases and J lost 1, with 19 bases in between. The germline V gene has CDR1 SGHDT and CDR2 YYEEEE. This CDR3 is 16 amino acids long. CDR3 bases: TGTGCCAGCAGACCCGGGGGAGGTTCGACTTCCTACGAGCAGTACTTC. It yields the protein CASRPGGGSTSYEQYF.

In its sample, this clonotype was seen many times. This rearrangement joins TRBV25-1 to TRBJ2-3, with TRBD2 matching 12 bases. V lost 3 bases to trimming and J lost 3 bases; unmatched junction nucleotides: 16. The CDR3 loop spans 20 amino acids. Germline CDR1 MGHDK, CDR2 SYGVNS. The CDR3 DNA is TGTGCCAGCAGTGATCCTAGGGGACCCACTAGCGGGAGGAGGACAGATACGCAGTATTTT. This codes for CASSDPRGPTSGRRTDTQYF.

In this sample, this clonotype turned up many times. The chain uses TRBV24-1 and TRBJ2-1; 11 bases fit TRBD1. Germline CDR1 and CDR2: KGHDR and SFDVKD. Trimming took 0 bases from V and 7 from J; bases not matched to a gene: 4. The CDR3 runs to 16 residues. CDR3 region: CATSDLWGQGDNEQFF. The DNA for the CDR3 is TGTGCCACCAGTGATTTGTGGGGACAGGGGGATAATGAGCAGTTCTTC.

This clonotype was counted ten times or more. The chain joins TRBV18 to TRBJ1-2; D call uncertain. V shed 2 bases and J shed 0 bases, with 7 bases lying between them. Germline lookup yields CDR1 KGHSH and CDR2 LQKENI. The CDR3 extends over 14 amino acids. CDR3 DNA sequence: TGTGCCAGCTCACCAAATCCCTCTAACTATGGCTACACCTTC. Its protein product is CASSPNPSNYGYTF. The variable domain in full, with the rest retrieved from reference TRBV18 and TRBJ1-2, is NAGVMQNPRHLVRRRGQEARLRCSPMKGHSHVYWYRQLPEEGLKFMVYLQKENIIDESGMPKERFSAEFPKEGPSILRIQQVVRGDSAAYFCASSPNPSNYGYTFGSGTRLTVV.

This clonotype has at least ten counts. An end of the junction differs from the germline gene, which may be a read error. This chain links TRBV7-7 with TRBJ1-2; TRBD1 matches 9 bases. Germline assignment: CDR1 SSHAT and CDR2 FNYEAQ (reference sequence). The CDR3 sequence is 16 residues long. The CDR3 loop is CASSSVTGGPFYGYTF. The DNA for the CDR3 is TGTGCTAGCAGCTCCGTAACAGGGGGCCCATTCTATGGCTACACCTTC.

This clonotype was observed a few times. The CDR3 region is CASSRGSNQPQHF. The CDR3 DNA reads as TGTGCCAGCAGCAGGGGTAGCAATCAGCCCCAGCATTTT. The chain uses TRBV6-1 and TRBJ1-5, with D possibly being TRBD1 (6 bases). Germline-derived CDR1 and CDR2 are MNHNS and SASEGT. Trimming took off 6 bases at V and 0 bases at J, with 6 bases between the two ends. The CDR3 contains 13 residues.

This clonotype was detected a few times. This chain links TRBV20-1 with TRBJ2-7, with a possible D match to TRBD1 (5 bases). This CDR3 spans 14 amino acids. Germline loops: CDR1 DFQATT, CDR2 SNEGSKA (reference sequence). V was shortened by 0 bases and J by 0 bases, with 9 bases between the two germline ends. This CDR3 reads CSARDHQGSYEQYF. In DNA form, the CDR3 reads TGCAGTGCTAGAGATCATCAGGGCTCCTACGAGCAGTACTTC.

This clonotype occurred many times. The gene calls are TRBV11-1 and TRBJ2-7; no definite D call. CDR1 SGHAT and CDR2 FQDESV come from the germline V gene (reference sequence). The CDR3 is 12 amino acids. The V end was cut by 6 bases, the J end by 3 bases, with 9 bases between. The CDR3 spells CASSKSGYEQYF. DNA of the CDR3: TGTGCCAGCAGTAAATCGGGCTACGAGCAGTACTTC.

This clonotype was recorded at least ten times. V gene TRBV12-5 combines with J gene TRBJ2-1; no clear D. CDR1 is LGHNT and CDR2 is FRNRAP in the germline V gene. The CDR3 is 13 amino acids. Trimming took off 0 bases at V and 5 bases at J, with 5 bases between the two ends. This chain's CDR3 is CASGLVVDNEQFF. The CDR3 DNA reads as TGTGCTAGTGGTTTGGTAGTCGACAATGAGCAGTTCTTC.

This clonotype was seen more than once but under ten times. This rearrangement joins TRBV7-2 to TRBJ2-5; no reliable D call. The CDR3 is made up of 11 amino acids. Germline V gene sequence: CDR1 SGHTA, CDR2 FQGNSA. V lost 9 bases, J lost 4 bases, and 9 bases lay in between. CDR3 protein: CASRLGETQYF. CDR3 in DNA: TGTGCCAGTCGCCTGGGAGAGACCCAGTACTTC.

This clonotype was observed at least ten times. The rearrangement links TRBV25-1 to TRBJ2-5, with 7 bases identical to TRBD1. Trimming cost V 5 bases and J 3 bases; bases outside gene matches: 9. CDR1 is MGHDK, CDR2 SYGVNS, per germline. The CDR3 length is 15 residues. CDR3 nucleotides: TGTGCCAGCAGTAAGACAGGGCCAAGCGAAGAGACCCAGTACTTC. Amino acids: CASSKTGPSEETQYF.

For this clonotype: An end of the junction differs from the germline gene, which may be a read error. The chain links TRBV6-1 to TRBJ1-2; the D gene is possibly TRBD1 (5 bases). Looked up from germline, CDR1 is MNHNS and CDR2 is SASEGT. CDR3 length: 11 amino acids. The CDR3 is CASSEVVGAGF. The CDR3 DNA reads TGTGCCAGCAGTGAAGTTGTCGGGGCAGGCTTC.

This clonotype came up a few times. The V and J genes are TRBV6-1 and TRBJ1-2; D unclear. The CDR3 totals 15 residues. Germline CDR1 reads MNHNS; CDR2 reads SASEGT. V was trimmed by 8 bases and J by 2 bases, leaving 18 bases between them. The CDR3: CASRLSAGTNYGYTF. CDR3 sequence (DNA): TGTGCCAGCCGCTTAAGTGCGGGCACGAACTATGGCTACACCTTC.

The CDR3 spells CASSRVSGELFF. The DNA for the CDR3 is TGTGCCAGCAGCAGGGTTTCCGGGGAGCTGTTTTTT. This sequence joins TRBV12-3 or TRBV12-4 and TRBJ2-2; TRBD1 might be the D (5 bases). CDR3 length equals 12 residues. V lost 6 bases and J 6 bases, leaving 8 bases between the germline ends.

This clonotype was picked up a small number of times. The chain couples TRBV20-1 to TRBJ1-1; possible D gene TRBD1, 5 bases. This CDR3 has 14 amino acids. V was shortened by 6 bases and J by 4 bases, with 18 bases between the two germline ends. Per germline, CDR1 DFQATT and CDR2 SNEGSKA (reference sequence). The CDR3 is CSATEAGLGTEAFF. DNA of the CDR3: TGCAGTGCGACAGAGGCAGGGCTTGGCACTGAAGCTTTCTTT.

The gene calls are TRBV3-1 and TRBJ1-2; the D is unclear. The CDR3 extends over 13 amino acids. In germline, CDR1 is LGHDT, CDR2 YNNKEL (reference sequence). V shed 4 bases and J shed 6 bases, with 12 bases lying between them. DNA for the CDR3: TGTGCCAGCAGCCGCGATTCAATCGATGGCTACACCTTC. Its protein product is CASSRDSIDGYTF.

This clonotype appeared many times. The rearrangement joins TRBV7-2 to TRBJ2-7; 8 positions match TRBD2. V trimming: 1 base; J trimming: 7 bases; junction bases outside the gene matches: 18. The CDR3 loop spans 18 amino acids. Germline CDR1 and CDR2: SGHTA and FQGNSA. For the CDR3, the DNA is TGTGCCAGCAGCTTAGGAGCTAGCGGGCCTAGTACAAGGGGGGAGCAGTACTTC. Translated, it gives CASSLGASGPSTRGEQYF.

This clonotype has only a few counts. The chain couples TRBV30 to TRBJ2-2; D not certain. Trimming pared 0 bases from V and 1 base from J, leaving 3 bases between. This CDR3 is 13 amino acids long. Germline CDR1 is GTSNPN and CDR2 is SVGIG (reference sequence). CDR3 amino acids: CAWSVRNTGELFF. CDR3 DNA: TGTGCCTGGAGTGTACGGAACACCGGGGAGCTGTTTTTT.

This clonotype has a handful of counts. This chain links TRBV12-3 or TRBV12-4 with TRBJ1-6, with TRBD1 matching 9 bases. J was trimmed by 5 bases and V by 8 bases; bases with no gene match: 4. The CDR3 extends over 14 amino acids. Here the CDR3 DNA reads TGTGCCAGCCAGGGACAGGGTAATAATTCACCCCTCCACTTT. Amino acids: CASQGQGNNSPLHF.